The entry that follows covers one T cell receptor (beta chain) sequence. The method was immunoSEQ multiplex PCR; TCRdb's version includes in-frame clones alone and lacks a portion of them. The sample lists under 80,000 clones, 93% occurring once. This CDR3 contains 13 residues. V was shortened by 0 bases and J by 8 bases, with 8 bases between the two germline ends. CDR1 SEHNR and CDR2 FQNEAQ come from the germline V gene (reference sequence). This entry belongs to a study of control samples from healthy donors and cancer patients. The chain recombines TRBV7-9 with TRBJ2-1; D possibly matches TRBD1 or TRBD2 (6 bases each). This TCR derives from a woman in her thirties or forties with lung cancer. The specimen sequenced was PBMCs. CDR3 in amino acids: CASSLAGGHEQFF. Written as DNA, the CDR3 is TGTGCCAGCAGCTTAGCTGGGGGGCATGAGCAGTTCTTC.